This T cell receptor beta chain was captured by sequencing in a study of CD8 T cells in ankylosing spondylitis. CDR1 and CDR2 (germline): SGHRS, YFSETQ. With V trimmed by 5 bases and J by 8 bases, 14 bases remained unmatched. The CDR3 totals 15 residues. On this clonotype itself: What it binds is not known.

Using quantitative 5'-RACE with molecular barcodes, the authors made TCR beta libraries. In TCRdb, the 5' RACE reads were re-called with MiXCR into one record per CDR3 protein. Of under 250,000 distinct CDR3 sequences in the sample, roughly 10% were seen once. General study results and limits: Some of these motif variants have turned up before, in reports on reactive arthritis synovial fluid and blood. Enrichment of disease-linked clones was reportedly significant in matched ankylosing spondylitis synovial fluid. Disease-linked clones were CD8+ and relatively rare in peripheral blood.

Sequenced sample: blood, either unsorted or a sorted T cell fraction (not recorded which). The TCR was taken from a male donor with ankylosing spondylitis or in good health (not recorded which). The rearrangement uses TRBV5-1 and TRBJ1-2; TRBD1 matches 8 bases. CDR3 loop: CASRPPYQGAPGYTF. The CDR3 DNA is TGCGCCAGCAGGCCGCCCTACCAGGGGGCGCCGGGCTACACCTTC.